This TCR beta chain appears in the sequencing data of a study of Graves' ophthalmopathy and Graves' hyperthyroidism. Study-level points and caveats: Most thyroid-expanded clonotypes exceeding 0.001 frequency were also found in blood.

This clonotype was found many times. Its specificity is not known. Amplified TCR beta CDR3 regions were obtained using RNA transcripts as template. First-round RT-PCR employed HTBI primers, with a second-round multiplex PCR after it. TCRdb re-called the multiplex PCR reads through MiXCR, storing one row per CDR3 protein. The sample comprises 580,000 or so distinct CDR3 sequences, 35% to 40% of which are singletons, and roughly 4% rests with the top ten. Exclusion criteria comprised other autoimmune diseases, uncontrolled infections, pregnancy or lactation in patients. Trimming removed 5 bases at V and 1 base at J, with 11 bases between. This CDR3 spans 14 amino acids. Germline lookup yields CDR1 SGHTA and CDR2 FQGNSA.

The sequenced sample was peripheral blood or thyroid tissue (not recorded which). The source of this sequence is an adult man with Graves' hyperthyroidism. The V call is TRBV7-2, the J call TRBJ1-1; D unclear. The CDR3 DNA is TGTGCCAGCAGCCCAGGACGGTCGAACACTGAAGCTTTCTTT. Protein product: CASSPGRSNTEAFF.